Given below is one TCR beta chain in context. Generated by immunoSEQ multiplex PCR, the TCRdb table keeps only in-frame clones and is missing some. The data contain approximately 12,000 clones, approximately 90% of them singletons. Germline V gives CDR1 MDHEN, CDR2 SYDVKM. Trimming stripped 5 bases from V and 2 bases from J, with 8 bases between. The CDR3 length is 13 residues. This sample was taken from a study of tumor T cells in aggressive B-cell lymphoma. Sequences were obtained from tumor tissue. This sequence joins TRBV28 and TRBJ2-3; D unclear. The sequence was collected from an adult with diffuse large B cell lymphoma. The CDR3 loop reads CASSRQFTDTQYF. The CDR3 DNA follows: TGTGCCAGCAGTCGACAATTCACAGATACGCAGTATTTT.